Each of the 22 T cell receptor beta chains below was sequenced from the same sample in a study of CD4 T cell repertoires and nickel. TCRdb independently ran MiXCR on the RT-PCR reads; one entry per CDR3 protein. The sample lists roughly 500 distinct CDR3 sequences, 45% to 60% seen once, with under 20% in the top ten. The sample taken for sequencing was CD4+ T cells from blood, not recorded whether cultured. These receptor sequences come from a human donor in a nickel allergy study, with or without nickel allergy (not recorded which). It is not recorded whether this sample comes from one donor or several.

The V gene is TRBV5-5, the J gene TRBJ1-2; 11 nucleotides agree with TRBD1. The CDR3 spans 15 residues. Looked up from germline, CDR1 is SGHKS and CDR2 is YYEKEE (reference sequence). V dropped 2 bases and J dropped 4; count of bases not matched to a gene: 4. CDR3 amino acids: CASSFWGQGVYGYTF. DNA of the CDR3: TGTGCCAGCAGCTTCTGGGGACAGGGGGTCTATGGCTACACCTTC.

This clonotype turned up a few times. The junction does not match germline at one end; this may be a read error. J is TRBJ2-7 and V is TRBV20-1; tentative D call: TRBD2 (5 bases). CDR3 length equals 10 residues. Germline-derived CDR1 and CDR2 are DFQATT and SNEGSKA (reference sequence). CDR3 DNA: TGCAGTGCTGGAGAGCGGGAGCAGTACTTC. It translates to CSAGEREQYF.

This clonotype was recorded a few times. The J gene is TRBJ2-1, the V gene TRBV5-1; D possibly corresponds to TRBD1 (6 bases). V was clipped by 7 bases and J by 8 bases, with 13 bases between them. The CDR3 length is 12 residues. Germline values: CDR1 SGHRS, CDR2 YFSETQ. DNA of the CDR3: TGCGCCAGCCGACACGAGGGGGATGAGCAGTTCTTC. Translating it yields CASRHEGDEQFF.

The chain is built from TRBV19 and TRBJ2-1, with no clear D. The V and J ends lost 0 bases and 11 bases respectively, with 11 bases between them. The CDR3 length is 13 residues. From germline, CDR1 is LNHDA and CDR2 SQIVND (reference sequence). CDR3 in DNA: TGTGCCAGTAGTATAGATCACCAGGCCAAGCAGTTCTTC. This encodes CASSIDHQAKQFF.

This sequence joins TRBV6-5 and TRBJ1-6; D may be TRBD1 (5 bases). The CDR3 sequence is 14 residues long. Germline CDR1 reads MNHEY; CDR2 reads SVGAGI. V lost 5 bases and J 5 bases, leaving 10 bases between the germline ends. For the CDR3, the DNA is TGTGCCAGCAGTGCTCCAGGGAATAATTCACCCCTCCACTTT. This gives the protein CASSAPGNNSPLHF.

DNA of the CDR3: TGCAGTGCTATCGGTGAAACAGATACGCAGTATTTT. Translating gives CSAIGETDTQYF. The genes are TRBV20-1 and TRBJ2-3; D not certain. Germline V gene sequence: CDR1 DFQATT, CDR2 SNEGSKA (reference sequence). Trimming left V 4 bases short and J 3 bases short, with 8 bases between. This CDR3 has 12 residues.

This rearrangement joins TRBV20-1 to TRBJ2-3, with 7 bases that match TRBD2. Germline lookup yields CDR1 DFQATT and CDR2 SNEGSKA (reference sequence). Trimming at V came to 5 bases and at J to 3 bases, leaving 14 bases not matched to a gene. The CDR3 is 16 amino acids. The CDR3 DNA reads TGCAGTGCTCCGCGGGGGTTCGCCGTCGGGACAGATACGCAGTATTTT. Its translation: CSAPRGFAVGTDTQYF.

This clonotype has more than one count but fewer than ten. The gene calls are TRBV5-1 and TRBJ2-1; D remains ambiguous. V gave up 0 bases and J gave up 0 bases, with 7 bases separating them. Germline V gives CDR1 SGHRS, CDR2 YFSETQ. This CDR3 has 15 residues. CDR3 bases: TGCGCCAGCAGCTTGGGTGGGGACTCCTACAATGAGCAGTTCTTC. It codes for CASSLGGDSYNEQFF. The variable domain in full, completed from reference TRBV5-1 and TRBJ2-1, reads KAGVTQTPRYLIKTRGQQVTLSCSPISGHRSVSWYQQTPGQGLQFLFEYFSETQRNKGNFPGRFSGRQFSNSRSEMNVSTLELGDSALYLCASSLGGDSYNEQFFGPGTRLTVL.

V usage is TRBV9 and J usage is TRBJ1-1, with TRBD1 as a possible D gene (5 bases). The CDR3 is made up of 15 amino acids. In germline, CDR1 is SGDLS, CDR2 YYNGEE. V was clipped by 5 bases and J by 1 base, with 15 bases between them. CDR3 in amino acids: CASRRVTGGNTEAFF. Here the CDR3 DNA reads TGTGCCAGCAGACGAGTTACCGGGGGGAACACTGAAGCTTTCTTT.

The J gene is TRBJ2-3, the V gene TRBV29-1; D may match TRBD1 or TRBD2 (5 bases each). CDR1 and CDR2 from the germline V gene are SQVTM and ANQGSEA. The length of the CDR3 is 12 residues. Trimming cost V 6 bases and J 4 bases, with 11 bases left between them. The CDR3: CSVETGPDTQYF. The CDR3 nucleotides read TGCAGCGTCGAGACGGGGCCAGATACGCAGTATTTT.

In nucleotides, the CDR3 is TGTGCCAGCAGGGTCGGACTGATGGTCGGGGAGCAGTACTTC. It specifies CASRVGLMVGEQYF. This chain links TRBV27 with TRBJ2-7; maybe TRBD2 (5 bases). The V end was cut by 6 bases, the J end by 7 bases, with 19 bases between. Germline CDR1 and CDR2: MNHEY and SMNVEV (reference sequence). The CDR3 extends over 14 amino acids.

This clonotype was seen only a few times. CDR3 in amino acids: CASSLHASTGTEAFF. CDR3 nucleotide sequence: TGTGCCAGCAGCCTGCACGCTTCGACAGGTACTGAAGCTTTCTTT. The chain recombines TRBV7-9 with TRBJ1-1; weak D call: TRBD1 (6 bases). Germline values: CDR1 SEHNR, CDR2 FQNEAQ (reference sequence). Trimming pared 5 bases from V and 5 bases from J, leaving 18 bases between. This CDR3 spans 15 amino acids.

This sequence joins TRBV6-6 and TRBJ2-1, with D possibly matching TRBD2 (5 bases). Looked up from germline, CDR1 is MNHNY and CDR2 is SVGAGI (reference sequence). Trimming pared 6 bases from V and 5 bases from J, leaving 14 bases between. CDR3 length equals 14 residues. CDR3 coding DNA: TGTGCCAGCAGGCACCATAGCGTAAACAATGAGCAGTTCTTC. It is translated as CASRHHSVNNEQFF.

The chain carries TRBV12-3 or TRBV12-4 and TRBJ1-6; D call uncertain. The CDR3 is made up of 15 amino acids. V lost 3 bases and J 2 bases, leaving 8 bases between the germline ends. The DNA for the CDR3 is TGTGCCAGCAGTTTTAAGAACCCCTATAATTCACCCCTCCACTTT. It codes for CASSFKNPYNSPLHF.

The chain carries TRBV6-6 and TRBJ1-4; D possibly corresponds to TRBD1 (5 bases). Trimming stripped 2 bases from V and 8 bases from J, with 18 bases between. The CDR3 sequence is 16 residues long. Germline V gene data show CDR1 as MNHNY and CDR2 as SVGAGI (reference sequence). This CDR3 is CASSYGHSDRSEKLFF. CDR3 in DNA: TGTGCCAGCAGTTACGGCCACTCCGACAGATCCGAAAAACTGTTTTTT.

The chain combines TRBV30 with TRBJ2-3; 9 bases are a match to TRBD2. This CDR3 has 16 residues. The V and J ends lost 0 bases and 0 bases, in that order; junction bases with no gene match: 4. CDR1 and CDR2 (germline): GTSNPN, SVGIG (reference sequence). CDR3 nucleotides: TGTGCCTGGAGTGTCGGGACTAGCCCTAGCACAGATACGCAGTATTTT. Protein: CAWSVGTSPSTDTQYF.

CDR3 nucleotide sequence: TGTGCCAGCAGTCCGGACAGACATACGCAGTATTTT. This translates into CASSPDRHTQYF. This chain joins TRBV11-2 and TRBJ2-3, with a possible D match to TRBD1 (6 bases). In germline, CDR1 is SGHAT, CDR2 FQNNGV. The CDR3 has 12 residues. The V end was cut by 6 bases, the J end by 7 bases, with 11 bases between.

The chain has TRBV12-3 or TRBV12-4 and TRBJ1-1; no reliable D call. This CDR3 has 13 amino acids. The V end was cut by 3 bases, the J end by 0 bases, with 5 bases between. CDR3 coding DNA: TGTGCCAGCAGTTTTGGTATGAACACTGAAGCTTTCTTT. Protein sequence: CASSFGMNTEAFF.

This clonotype showed up just a few times. The rearrangement links TRBV10-3 to TRBJ2-2; TRBD2 aligns across 9 bases. Germline CDR1 and CDR2: ENHRY and SYGVKD. The CDR3 extends over 16 amino acids. V trimming: 0 bases; J trimming: 4 bases; junction bases outside the gene matches: 3. The CDR3 is CAISESSGSSTGELFF. The CDR3 nucleotides read TGTGCCATCAGTGAGTCTAGCGGGAGTAGCACCGGGGAGCTGTTTTTT.

This clonotype turned up a few times. This rearrangement joins TRBV19 to TRBJ1-5; possibly TRBD1 for D (6 bases). This CDR3 has 14 amino acids. CDR1 is LNHDA and CDR2 is SQIVND in the germline V gene (reference sequence). V was shortened by 4 bases and J by 2 bases, with 9 bases between the two germline ends. CDR3 residues: CASSRAGGNQPQHF. The CDR3 DNA follows: TGTGCCAGTAGTAGGGCAGGGGGCAATCAGCCCCAGCATTTT.

The chain is built from TRBV6-1 and TRBJ1-3; possible D gene TRBD1, 5 bases. CDR3 length: 15 amino acids. Looked up from germline, CDR1 is MNHNS and CDR2 is SASEGT. V lost 6 bases to trimming and J lost 1 base, with 13 bases between them. CDR3 in DNA: TGTGCCAGCAGGCCACCGGGGGTATCTGGAAACACCATATATTTT. Its translation is CASRPPGVSGNTIYF.

This clonotype was counted a few times. J is TRBJ2-2 and V is TRBV12-3 or TRBV12-4; the D gene is possibly TRBD1 (6 bases). CDR3 length: 15 amino acids. Trimming cost V 2 bases and J 3 bases, with 10 bases left between them. CDR3 coding DNA: TGTGCCAGCAGTTTATCCAGGGGTTACACCGGGGAGCTGTTTTTT. Translation: CASSLSRGYTGELFF.